The text below deals with one TCR beta chain. This entry is derived from a study of blood T cell repertoires in COVID-19. Study information: Samples of COVID-19 (acute and convalescent) were obtained from the United States, Italy and Spain.

As handled by the study authors: Cell counts per sample came from amplifying reference gene primers. Profiling relied on immunoSEQ multiplex PCR, and the TCRdb table lists in-frame clones only, not all of them. That table is the source of V, J and clone size, and D and trimming were worked out from the DNA. The table shows 90,000 to 110,000 clones, with approximately 87% occurring only once. CDR1 is MNHNS, CDR2 SASEGT, per germline. CDR3 length equals 16 residues. With 2 bases clipped from V and 6 bases from J, the junction kept 6 bases outside the gene matches. The TCR sequence derives from a woman aged 60-70 years with acute or convalescent COVID-19. The chain carries TRBV6-1 and TRBJ2-4; 11 nucleotides align to TRBD1. Sample: peripheral blood. CDR3 residues: CASSEKGDRGVNIQYF. CDR3 sequence (DNA): TGTGCCAGCAGTGAAAAGGGGGACAGGGGGGTAAACATTCAGTACTTC.